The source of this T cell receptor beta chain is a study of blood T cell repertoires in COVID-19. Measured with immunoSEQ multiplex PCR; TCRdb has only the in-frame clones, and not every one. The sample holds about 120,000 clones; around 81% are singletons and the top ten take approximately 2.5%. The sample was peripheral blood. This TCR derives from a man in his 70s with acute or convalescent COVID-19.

The CDR3 bases are TGTGCCAGCAGCTTGGCCCCGGGGGAAGGCACTGAAGCTTTCTTT. This codes for CASSLAPGEGTEAFF. The chain recombines TRBV5-4 with TRBJ1-1, with a weak D call TRBD1 (5 bases). The CDR3 extends over 15 amino acids. Germline CDR1 and CDR2: SGHNT and YYREEE (reference sequence). V was shortened by 0 bases and J by 4 bases, with 13 bases between the two germline ends.